This T cell receptor (beta chain) came from a study of post-analysis software for immune sequencing data. Notes on the study in general: Same-batch samples co-clustered strongly by F measure. TRBV5-6, TRBV5-1 and TRBV20-1 were among four to six TRBV segments more frequent in patients than controls. Controls' normalized Chao1 diversity significantly exceeded that of multiple sclerosis patients.

Unique-molecular-identifier-tagged TCR beta cDNA libraries were used. Yield was roughly 0.5 million cDNA molecules from approximately 0.95 to 9.8 million T cells. Each CDR3 protein is one row after TCRdb ran MiXCR on the PCR reads. The sample shows some 690,000 distinct CDR3 sequences, about 32% of them seen only once. Germline-derived CDR1 and CDR2 are DFQATT and SNEGSKA (reference sequence). V was pared by 1 base and J by 0 bases, with 12 bases between. The CDR3 has 15 residues. Remarks on this clonotype: Its antigen is unidentified.

This sequence originates from a girl between 10 and 17 years old with multiple sclerosis. V gene TRBV20-1 combines with J gene TRBJ1-1; the D gene is possibly TRBD1 (6 bases). Sequencing used blood. The CDR3 nucleotides read TGCAGTGCTAGAGCGGCAGGGGCCCTGAACACTGAAGCTTTCTTT. Its translation: CSARAAGALNTEAFF.